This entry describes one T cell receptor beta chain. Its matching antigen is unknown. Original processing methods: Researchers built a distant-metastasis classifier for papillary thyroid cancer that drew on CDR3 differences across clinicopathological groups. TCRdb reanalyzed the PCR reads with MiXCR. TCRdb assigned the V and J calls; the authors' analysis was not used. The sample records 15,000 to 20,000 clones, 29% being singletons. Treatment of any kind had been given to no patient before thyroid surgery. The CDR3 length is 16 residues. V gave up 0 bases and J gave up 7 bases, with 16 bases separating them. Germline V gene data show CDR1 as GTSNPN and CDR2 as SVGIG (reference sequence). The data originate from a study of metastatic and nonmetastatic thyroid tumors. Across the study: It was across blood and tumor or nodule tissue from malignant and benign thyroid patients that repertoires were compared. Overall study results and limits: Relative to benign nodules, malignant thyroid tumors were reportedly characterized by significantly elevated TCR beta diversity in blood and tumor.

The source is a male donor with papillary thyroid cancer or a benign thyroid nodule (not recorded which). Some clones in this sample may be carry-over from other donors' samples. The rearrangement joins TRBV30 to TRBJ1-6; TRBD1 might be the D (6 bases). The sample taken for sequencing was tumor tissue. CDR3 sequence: CAWSVPRGRGNSPLHF. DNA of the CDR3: TGTGCCTGGAGTGTACCCAGGGGACGTGGAAATTCACCCCTCCACTTT. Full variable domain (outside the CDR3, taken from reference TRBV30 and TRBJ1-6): SQTIHQWPATLVQPVGSPLSLECTVEGTSNPNLYWYRQAAGRGLQLLFYSVGIGQISSEVPQNLSASRPQDRQFILSSKKLLLSDSGFYLCAWSVPRGRGNSPLHFGNGTRLTVT.